The rows below give T cell receptor beta chains drawn from one sample of a study of CD8 T cells in ankylosing spondylitis. Each CDR3 protein is one row after TCRdb ran MiXCR on the 5' RACE reads. This table has approximately 100,000 distinct CDR3 sequences, roughly 8.3% appearing once. The sequenced material came from blood, either unsorted or a sorted T cell fraction (not recorded which). The source is a male donor with ankylosing spondylitis or in good health (not recorded which). The CDR3 runs from the conserved cysteine through the conserved F or W. The D gene is left open where the match is weak. Part of the rows lack a size; the others show once, few, many or a class for expanded clones.

TRBJ2-7,few,NA,TRBV7-9,TGTGCCAGCAGCTTTGGCGGTTCCTACGAGGAGCAGTACTTC,CASSFGGSYEEQYF
TRBJ1-1,many,NA,TRBV12-3/TRBV12-4,TGTGCCAGCAGTTTGGGGAATCGGGGAAACACTGAAGCTTTCTTT,CASSLGNRGNTEAFF
TRBJ2-1,many,NA,TRBV7-2,TGTGCCAGCAGCACCGGACTACGAGACAATGAGCAGTTCTTC,CASSTGLRDNEQFF
TRBJ1-1,many,NA,TRBV6-5,TGTGCCAGCAGTTACTTGTTGCAGGGATACGAGATGAACACTGAAGCTTTCTTT,CASSYLLQGYEMNTEAFF
TRBJ2-7,many,TRBD2,TRBV18,TGTGCCAGCTCACCACTTGCGACTAGCGGGAGGGCCAACGAGCAGTACTTC,CASSPLATSGRANEQYF
TRBJ2-7,many,TRBD1,TRBV14,TGTGCCAGCAGCCAATACCGGGACAGGGTGTACGAGCAGTACTTC,CASSQYRDRVYEQYF
TRBJ2-7,many,NA,TRBV7-3,TGTGCCAGCAGCTTAAGGAATGGTTACGAGCAGTACTTC,CASSLRNGYEQYF
TRBJ1-2,NA,TRBD1,TRBV19,TGTGCCAGTAGTAGCCTACCGGGACAGGCCTTGGTAGGCTACACCTTC,CASSSLPGQALVGYTF
TRBJ2-1,many,TRBD1,TRBV7-3,TGTGCCAGCAGCTTCACCGGGACAGACTCCTACAATGAGCAGTTCTTC,CASSFTGTDSYNEQFF
TRBJ1-3,few,NA,TRBV19,TGTGCCAGTAGTATGTGGACGGATTATGGAAACACCATATATTTT,CASSMWTDYGNTIYF
TRBJ1-5,many,NA,TRBV20-1,TGCAGTGCCATAGGACCCGGAAACTCGGCCCAGCATTTT,CSAIGPGNSAQHF
TRBJ2-4,many,NA,TRBV5-6,TGTGCCAGCAGCCAAGCGTCGGGAAACATTCAGTACTTC,CASSQASGNIQYF
TRBJ2-1,many,NA,TRBV10-3,TGTGCCATCAATCCGGGACAATCTTTGGATGAGCAGTTCTTC,CAINPGQSLDEQFF
TRBJ2-7,many,TRBD2,TRBV3-1,TGTGCCAGCAGCCTCAATGGTCTGGCTAGCGGGGGTTCCTACGAGCAGTACTTC,CASSLNGLASGGSYEQYF
TRBJ1-2,many,NA,TRBV20-1,TGCAGTGCTAGGAGGACGGGAGTTAGCGGCTACACCTTC,CSARRTGVSGYTF
TRBJ2-2,many,NA,TRBV7-3,TGTGCCAGCAGCAACACACTCGGGACCGGGGAGCTGTTTTTT,CASSNTLGTGELFF
TRBJ2-2,many,TRBD1,TRBV2,TGTGCCAGCAGGGACAGGGGGCAAGGCACCGGGGAGCTGTTTTTT,CASRDRGQGTGELFF
TRBJ1-2,many,NA,TRBV11-2,TGTGCCAGCAGCTTAGTGGCAGGCCCCTCTTATGGCTACACCTTC,CASSLVAGPSYGYTF
TRBJ1-1,few,NA,TRBV12-3/TRBV12-4,TGTGCCAGCAGTTTAAACGCAGGGAACACTGAAGCTTTCTTT,CASSLNAGNTEAFF
TRBJ1-2,many,NA,TRBV4-2,TGTGCCAGCAGCCCCTCGGGCCACTATGGCTACACCTTC,CASSPSGHYGYTF
TRBJ2-3,many,TRBD2,TRBV4-1,TGCGCCAGCAGCCCGGGGCGGGGGATGACAGATACGCAGTATTTT,CASSPGRGMTDTQYF
TRBJ1-4,many,NA,TRBV5-1,TGCGCCAGCAGCTTGAACGAAAAACTGTTTTTT,CASSLNEKLFF
TRBJ2-3,many,NA,TRBV11-2,TGTGCCAGCAGCCCATGGACCCCCCTTGGGACAGATACGCAGTATTTT,CASSPWTPLGTDTQYF
TRBJ2-6,many,TRBD2,TRBV20-1,TGCAGTGCTAGAGTAGGGACTAGCATCTCTGGGGCCAACGTCCTGACTTTC,CSARVGTSISGANVLTF
TRBJ2-2,many,NA,TRBV10-3,TGTGCCATCAGTGAGCTTGAGGGTACGAACACCGGGGAGCTGTTTTTT,CAISELEGTNTGELFF
TRBJ2-3,few,NA,TRBV7-2,TGTGCCAGCACCAGAGGGTCCGTAGAGCTCGACACGCAGTATTTT,CASTRGSVELDTQYF
TRBJ2-1,many,NA,TRBV9,TGTGCCAGCAGCGTCAGTAGGGAAGGGGGGGTCTCCTACAATGAGCAGTTCTTC,CASSVSREGGVSYNEQFF
TRBJ1-3,many,NA,TRBV9,TGTGCCAGCAGCGTAGGAGGCAGCGGGACCATATATTTT,CASSVGGSGTIYF
TRBJ2-2,many,NA,TRBV6-1,TGTGCCAGCAGTGACAGGGGACCCGGGGAGCTGTTTTTT,CASSDRGPGELFF
TRBJ2-2,many,NA,TRBV9,TGTGCCAGCAGCGGTAAAACCAACACCGGGGAGCTGTTTTTT,CASSGKTNTGELFF
TRBJ2-5,many,NA,TRBV7-7,TGTGCTAGCAGCTCGAGTACGGTAGGAGAGACCCAGTACTTC,CASSSSTVGETQYF
TRBJ2-7,many,NA,TRBV27,TGTGCCAGCAGTTCCATCGGACAGTGGTACTTC,CASSSIGQWYF
TRBJ2-5,many,NA,TRBV15,TGTGCCACCAGCAGTGGGGCGAAACCGACCCAGTACTTC,CATSSGAKPTQYF
TRBJ2-3,many,NA,TRBV25-1,TGTGCCAGCAGTGAATACGGGGGAGTGGCAGATACGCAGTATTTT,CASSEYGGVADTQYF
TRBJ1-6,many,NA,TRBV2,TGTGCCAGCAGTGCCAGGGGAGAGAATTCACCCCTCCACTTT,CASSARGENSPLHF
TRBJ1-3,NA,TRBD1,TRBV11-2,TGTGCCAGCGGGCAGGGGGACTCTGGAAACACCATATATTTT,CASGQGDSGNTIYF
TRBJ2-7,many,TRBD1,TRBV6-2/TRBV6-3,TGTGCCAGCAGTTACGACAGGGGATCGTCTCTCGAGCAGTACTTC,CASSYDRGSSLEQYF
TRBJ1-1,many,NA,TRBV20-1,TGCAGTGCACCCGTTTCTACCCGAGGCACTGAAGCTTTCTTT,CSAPVSTRGTEAFF
TRBJ1-1,many,NA,TRBV7-2,TGTGCCAGCAGCTTTCGTTCGGGGGTGAACACTGAAGCTTTCTTT,CASSFRSGVNTEAFF
TRBJ2-3,NA,TRBD2,TRBV9,TGTGCCAGCAGCGTACGTGATAGCGGGAGCCCTAGCACAGATACGCAGTATTTT,CASSVRDSGSPSTDTQYF
TRBJ2-1,many,TRBD1,TRBV11-3,TGTGCCAGCAGCCCCCGGGACAGTTCCTACAATGAGCAGTTCTTC,CASSPRDSSYNEQFF
TRBJ2-2,few,NA,TRBV12-3/TRBV12-4,TGTGCCAGCGGTACTATTGGCACCGGGGAGCTGTTTTTT,CASGTIGTGELFF
TRBJ2-2,NA,TRBD2,TRBV7-8,TGTGCCAGCAGCCTCCCGGCTAGCGGGAGGACTGCCGGGGAGCTGTTTTTT,CASSLPASGRTAGELFF
TRBJ1-1,many,TRBD1,TRBV2,TGTGCCAGCAGTACACAGGGGCCAAACACTGAAGCTTTCTTT,CASSTQGPNTEAFF
TRBJ2-1,NA,TRBD2,TRBV7-3,TGTGCCAGCAGCTTCGGCCCGGGACTAGCGGCGAATGAGCAGTTCTTC,CASSFGPGLAANEQFF
TRBJ1-2,many,NA,TRBV29-1,TGCAGCGCAGCGGGCACTAACTATGGCTACACCTTC,CSAAGTNYGYTF
TRBJ2-5,NA,NA,TRBV2,TGTGCCAGCAGAGTTTTACGGGAGACCCAGTACTTC,CASRVLRETQYF
TRBJ1-5,many,NA,TRBV5-6,TGTGCCAGCAGCTCCCAAGTCCAGCCCCAGCATTTT,CASSSQVQPQHF
TRBJ1-2,many,NA,TRBV12-3/TRBV12-4,TGTGCCAGCAGTCCTTGGGACCGACCAGACTATGGCTACACCTTC,CASSPWDRPDYGYTF
TRBJ2-7,many,TRBD2,TRBV5-1,TGCGCCAGCAGCCTTACTAGCGGATACTACGAGCAGTACTTC,CASSLTSGYYEQYF
TRBJ2-5,NA,TRBD2,TRBV29-1,TGCAGCGTTGTGATAAGCGGGGGGCCCTCCTTC,CSVVISGGPSF
TRBJ2-5,NA,NA,TRBV4-2,TGTGCCAGCAGCCAAGATTGGGGAAGAGAGACCCAGTACTTC,CASSQDWGRETQYF
TRBJ2-3,many,NA,TRBV16,TGTGCCAGCAGCCAATCGAGGCAAGATACGCAGTATTTT,CASSQSRQDTQYF
TRBJ2-3,many,NA,TRBV6-1,TGTGCCAGCCAGGGGGGCGGGGTCCCCACAGATACGCAGTATTTT,CASQGGGVPTDTQYF
TRBJ1-5,many,TRBD1,TRBV15,TGTGCCACCAGCGTAAAGTGGGACAGGGTTAATCAGCCCCAGCATTTT,CATSVKWDRVNQPQHF
TRBJ2-1,many,TRBD2,TRBV4-2,TGTGCCAGCAGGCGCGGACTAGTAGTCCACAATGAGCAGTTCTTC,CASRRGLVVHNEQFF
TRBJ2-5,many,NA,TRBV20-1,TGCAGTGCTTGGCAGGGGTCCAGTGAGACCCAGTACTTC,CSAWQGSSETQYF